A selection of T cell receptor beta chains follows, all from one sample in a study of beta chain features in type 1 diabetes. Method: immunoSEQ multiplex PCR; TCRdb's copy keeps in-frame clones and lacks some. This sample carries hundreds of thousands of clones, under 15% of them seen once, and the ten largest clones take around 0.022%. The source material was naive CD4+ T cells from blood. The receptors were sampled from a man between 18 and 35 years old with type 1 diabetes. Both conserved end residues are part of each CDR3. The D gene is left open where the match is weak. Some rows mark clone size as missing; the rest say once, few, many or name a class of expanded clone.

j_call	d_call	v_call	clone_size	cdr3_aa	cdr3_nt
TRBJ1-4	.	TRBV2	few	CASSPDRNAGKLFF	TGTGCCAGCAGTCCCGACAGGAACGCGGGAAAACTGTTTTTT
TRBJ1-2	.	TRBV4-1	.	CASSSQVAYGYTF	TGCGCCAGCAGCTCCCAGGTGGCCTATGGCTACACCTTC
TRBJ2-5	TRBD1	TRBV27	few	CASSKVLDRDRGWETQYF	TGTGCCAGCAGTAAAGTGCTGGACCGGGACAGGGGTTGGGAGACCCAGTACTTC
TRBJ1-5	.	TRBV12-2	few	CASRLALTGARPQHF	TGTGCAAGTCGCTTAGCCCTGACAGGCGCCAGGCCCCAGCATTTT
TRBJ2-5	.	TRBV5-1	.	CASSLTNSGVVETQYF	TGCGCCAGCAGCTTGACCAATAGCGGTGTAGTGGAGACCCAGTACTTC
TRBJ1-6	.	TRBV27	few	CASSSGFDSPLHF	TGTGCCAGCAGTTCAGGGTTTGATTCACCCCTCCACTTT
TRBJ1-2	.	TRBV9	.	CASSVGTELFYGYTF	TGTGCCAGCAGCGTAGGGACAGAACTATTCTATGGCTACACCTTC
TRBJ2-1	TRBD2	TRBV2	.	CASTQRGSPSYNEQFF	TGTGCCAGCACCCAGCGGGGGAGTCCCTCCTACAATGAGCAGTTCTTC
TRBJ2-7	TRBD1	TRBV6-1	few	CASRGTGVYEQYF	TGTGCCAGCAGAGGGACAGGGGTTTACGAGCAGTACTTC
TRBJ2-5	TRBD1	TRBV19	few	CASSYNRDRGETQYF	TGTGCCAGTAGTTATAACCGGGACAGGGGAGAGACCCAGTACTTC
TRBJ2-1	TRBD2	TRBV4-1	.	CASSQDWLAGGIYNEQFF	TGCGCCAGCAGCCAAGATTGGCTAGCGGGGGGGATCTACAATGAGCAGTTCTTC
TRBJ1-3	.	TRBV7-9	.	CASEAGPGNTIYF	TGTGCCAGCGAGGCAGGGCCCGGAAACACCATATATTTT
TRBJ2-3	TRBD1	TRBV5-1	.	CASSLAGQGADTQYF	TGCGCCAGCAGCTTGGCCGGACAGGGGGCAGATACGCAGTATTTT
TRBJ2-1	.	TRBV7-9	few	CASSPVGTGYNEQFF	TGTGCCAGCAGCCCTGTCGGGACGGGCTACAATGAGCAGTTCTTC
TRBJ2-2	.	TRBV7-9	few	CASSLEPTTGELFF	TGTGCCAGCAGCTTAGAACCCACTACCGGGGAGCTGTTTTTT
TRBJ2-3	.	TRBV12-5	.	CASGLVSTDTQYF	TGTGCTAGTGGTTTGGTCAGCACAGATACGCAGTATTTT
TRBJ1-5	.	TRBV2	few	CASSERTAPLSNQPQHF	TGTGCCAGCAGTGAGAGGACAGCGCCCCTTAGCAATCAGCCCCAGCATTTT
TRBJ2-3	.	TRBV6-5	few	CASSYSTSSTDTQYF	TGTGCCAGCAGTTACTCTACCAGTAGCACAGATACGCAGTATTTT
TRBJ2-6	.	TRBV6-5	few	CASTREGGANVLTF	TGTGCCAGCACCCGGGAAGGTGGGGCCAACGTCCTGACTTTC
TRBJ1-2	TRBD1	TRBV29-1	few	CSVAGQGARDYGYTF	TGCAGCGTTGCGGGACAGGGGGCGCGTGACTATGGCTACACCTTC
TRBJ2-3	.	TRBV7-9	.	CASSLKHTDTQYF	TGTGCCAGCAGCTTAAAACACACAGATACGCAGTATTTT
TRBJ2-3	.	TRBV7-9	.	CASSLPEVSGYTQYF	TGTGCCAGCAGCTTACCAGAGGTTTCCGGCTATACGCAGTATTTT
TRBJ1-6	.	TRBV7-9	.	CASSSRVGRPLVDSPLHF	TGTGCCAGCAGCTCCAGGGTGGGGAGGCCGCTCGTGGATTCACCCCTCCACTTT
TRBJ2-6	.	TRBV7-7	.	CASSPVAGANVLTF	TGTGCTAGCAGCCCGGTAGCTGGGGCCAACGTCCTGACTTTC